Sequencing of this T cell receptor (beta chain) was carried out in a study of identical twins. The length of the CDR3 is 14 residues. Trimming took off 6 bases at V and 1 base at J, with 12 bases between the two ends. From germline, CDR1 is MRHNA and CDR2 SNTAGT. Each CDR3 protein is one row after TCRdb ran MiXCR on the 5' RACE reads. Of around 230,000 distinct CDR3 sequences in the sample, 6.5% were seen once. In the case of this clonotype: The antigen is undetermined.

Study conclusions and caveats: The conclusions drew on cross-sectional statistical analysis instead of tracking the same donors.

A further study also used this sample, focusing on T cells expressing NK-cell markers. As that study records: As a fraction of CD8+ T cells, dominant NKG2C+ clonotypes reached roughly 1.0-7.5% in six donors. Similarly, these clonotypes led the CD3+CD56-NKG2C+ fraction as well in several donors. Unclear, still, was the HCMV specificity of the expanded NKG2C+ T cell clones.

The sequencing sample was made of CD8+ T cells sorted from blood. The V and J genes are TRBV6-4 and TRBJ1-1; D possibly corresponds to TRBD1 (6 bases). This sequence originates from a woman younger than 30 in good health. The CDR3 region has the DNA TGTGCCAGCAGAAAGACAGGAGCGAACACTGAAGCTTTCTTT. Its translation is CASRKTGANTEAFF.